The 21 T cell receptor beta chains presented below share a single source sample, sequenced in a study of cytomegalovirus exposure and HLA in healthy donors. The PCR contained 60 Vbeta and 13 Jbeta primers. Generated by immunoSEQ multiplex PCR, the TCRdb table keeps only in-frame clones and is missing some. Among more than 150,000 clones listed, roughly 80% were seen once. Sequencing input: PBMCs. Receptors were obtained from a boy aged 2-15 years in good health and CMV-seronegative.

This clone has just one count. V gene TRBV5-6 combines with J gene TRBJ2-7; perhaps TRBD2 as D (7 bases). Germline V gene sequence: CDR1 SGHDT, CDR2 YYEEEE. This CDR3 has 13 residues. Trimming took off 2 bases at V and 3 bases at J, with 9 bases between the two ends. In DNA form, the CDR3 reads TGTGCCAGCAGCTTCGGGGGGCGCTACGAGCAGTACTTC. Amino acid sequence: CASSFGGRYEQYF.

CDR3 DNA sequence: TGTGCCAGCAGTGACCCTACAGGGGGCTTCTATGGCTACACCTTC. It yields the protein CASSDPTGGFYGYTF. The chain employs TRBV6-1 and TRBJ1-2; 9 nucleotides line up with TRBD1. CDR3 length: 15 amino acids. The V gene end was trimmed by 3 bases and the J gene end by 4 bases; junction bases not matched to a gene: 6. CDR1 is MNHNS and CDR2 is SASEGT in the germline V gene.

This chain uses TRBV30 with TRBJ1-2, with D perhaps matching TRBD1 (6 bases). Germline assignment: CDR1 GTSNPN and CDR2 SVGIG (reference sequence). The CDR3 spans 12 residues. Trimming pared 1 base from V and 8 bases from J, leaving 11 bases between. CDR3 protein: CAWSDRVRGYTF. In nucleotides, the CDR3 is TGTGCCTGGAGTGACAGGGTCCGGGGCTACACCTTC. The whole variable domain, filled in from reference TRBV30 and TRBJ1-2, reads SQTIHQWPATLVQPVGSPLSLECTVEGTSNPNLYWYRQAAGRGLQLLFYSVGIGQISSEVPQNLSASRPQDRQFILSSKKLLLSDSGFYLCAWSDRVRGYTFGSGTRLTVV.

The chain has TRBV6-5 and TRBJ2-7; TRBD2 matches at 7 bases. CDR1 and CDR2 (germline): MNHEY, SVGAGI. The CDR3 is made up of 15 amino acids. J lost 1 base, V lost 0 bases, and 3 bases had no gene match. CDR3 amino acids: CASSYSGGISYEQYF. The DNA of the CDR3 is TGTGCCAGCAGTTACTCGGGGGGGATTTCCTACGAGCAGTACTTC.

A single count supports this clone. This rearrangement joins TRBV11-3 to TRBJ2-1, with D maybe TRBD2 (6 bases). Germline loops: CDR1 SGHNT, CDR2 YENEEA. The CDR3 is 15 residues long. Trimming shortened V by 1 base and J by 5 bases, and 12 bases separated the two germline ends. The CDR3 loop reads CASSLVAASDNEQFF. DNA for the CDR3: TGTGCCAGCAGCTTAGTAGCGGCCAGCGACAATGAGCAGTTCTTC.

This clone was seen only a few times. This rearrangement joins TRBV2 to TRBJ2-7, with a possible D match to TRBD1 (6 bases). Germline values: CDR1 SNHLY, CDR2 FYNNEI. V was cut by 7 bases and J by 1 base, with 11 bases left in between. The CDR3 length is 13 residues. The CDR3 spells CASTHRESYEQYF. CDR3 bases: TGTGCCAGCACCCACAGGGAGTCCTACGAGCAGTACTTC.

The chain joins TRBV6-5 to TRBJ2-7; 7 bases map to TRBD2. Per germline, CDR1 MNHEY and CDR2 SVGAGI. The CDR3 is made up of 13 amino acids. V lost 6 bases, J lost 1 base, and 3 bases stayed unmatched. The CDR3, as DNA: TGTGCCAGCAGAAGGACTAGTTCCTACGAGCAGTACTTC. It encodes CASRRTSSYEQYF.

This chain links TRBV7-9 with TRBJ2-1; 8 bases line up with TRBD2. The CDR3 extends over 15 amino acids. CDR1 SEHNR and CDR2 FQNEAQ come from the germline V gene (reference sequence). J gave up 1 base and V 5 bases, and 4 bases lay outside the gene matches. This CDR3 reads CASSRSGGSYNEQFF. The CDR3 DNA follows: TGTGCCAGCAGCCGAAGCGGGGGTTCCTACAATGAGCAGTTCTTC.

The rearrangement joins TRBV6-5 to TRBJ1-2, with no clear D. CDR1 and CDR2 (germline): MNHEY, SVGAGI. The CDR3 totals 13 residues. Trimming took off 7 bases at V and 0 bases at J, with 9 bases between the two ends. The CDR3 bases are TGTGCCAGCATGAGGGCAGCTAACTATGGCTACACCTTC. Protein sequence: CASMRAANYGYTF.

CDR3 in DNA: TGCGCCAGCAGCCAAGATTTGGGGACAGGGGAGGGGACTAATGAAAAACTGTTTTTT. Translated, it gives CASSQDLGTGEGTNEKLFF. This sequence joins TRBV4-1 and TRBJ1-4; 10 nucleotides match TRBD1. The CDR3 length is 19 residues. Germline V CDR1 and CDR2: MGHRA, YSYEKL. V trimming: 0 bases; J trimming: 2 bases; junction bases outside the gene matches: 9.

The genes are TRBV10-3 and TRBJ1-4; D is perhaps TRBD1 (6 bases). V was cut by 10 bases and J by 8 bases, with 20 bases left in between. CDR1 is ENHRY, CDR2 SYGVKD, per germline. This CDR3 region has 14 residues. The CDR3 DNA sequence: TGTGCCACCGCGCTGACAGGTGGTGAGGAAAAACTGTTTTTT. This gives the protein CATALTGGEEKLFF.

The CDR3 region has the DNA TGCGCCAGCAGCAAGGACAGGGCCGAAAAACTTACCTACGAGCAGTACTTC. Protein: CASSKDRAEKLTYEQYF. The chain uses TRBV5-1 and TRBJ2-7; 8 nucleotides align to TRBD1. The V gene's germline CDR1 is SGHRS and CDR2 YFSETQ. CDR3 length: 17 residues. V was clipped by 4 bases and J by 2 bases; unmatched bases: 14. Using reference TRBV5-1 and TRBJ2-7 for the parts outside the CDR3, the full variable domain is KAGVTQTPRYLIKTRGQQVTLSCSPISGHRSVSWYQQTPGQGLQFLFEYFSETQRNKGNFPGRFSGRQFSNSRSEMNVSTLELGDSALYLCASSKDRAEKLTYEQYFGPGTRLTVT.

This clone was detected a few times. V is TRBV29-1 and J is TRBJ2-6; D not resolved. The CDR3 totals 14 residues. From germline, CDR1 is SQVTM and CDR2 ANQGSEA. V was clipped by 1 base and J by 4 bases, with 8 bases between them. CDR3 nucleotide sequence: TGCAGCGTTGAAGCTAATCTAGGGGCCAACGTCCTGACTTTC. Its protein product is CSVEANLGANVLTF.

The J gene is TRBJ2-1, the V gene TRBV5-6, with TRBD1 identical over 7 bases. The junction had 6 bases not matched to a gene; V was cut back by 0 bases and J by 3 bases. Germline V gene sequence: CDR1 SGHDT, CDR2 YYEEEE. This CDR3 has 16 amino acids. The CDR3 DNA is TGTGCCAGCAGCTTGGGTACAGGGGTCATCTACAATGAGCAGTTCTTC. Translated: CASSLGTGVIYNEQFF.

The chain couples TRBV10-3 to TRBJ2-3, with a tentative D call TRBD1 (6 bases). Trimming removed 8 bases at V and 3 bases at J, with 12 bases between. Germline-derived CDR1 and CDR2 are ENHRY and SYGVKD. The CDR3 runs 13 residues. This chain's CDR3 is CAIRDTRTDTQYF. CDR3 sequence (DNA): TGTGCCATCCGGGACACTAGGACAGATACGCAGTATTTT.

This clone has just a few counts. CDR3 in amino acids: CASSLRGGEEKLFF. In DNA form, the CDR3 reads TGTGCCAGCAGCTTACGGGGAGGGGAGGAAAAACTGTTTTTT. This chain connects TRBV7-9 to TRBJ1-4, with D possibly being TRBD1 (5 bases). Per the germline V gene, CDR1 is SEHNR and CDR2 is FQNEAQ (reference sequence). V was shortened by 2 bases and J by 8 bases, with 12 bases between the two germline ends. This CDR3 has 14 amino acids.

The chain recombines TRBV5-1 with TRBJ2-2; perhaps TRBD2 as D (6 bases). V dropped 0 bases and J dropped 7 bases, with 16 bases sitting between them. Germline V gene sequence: CDR1 SGHRS, CDR2 YFSETQ. CDR3 length: 16 residues. DNA for the CDR3: TGCGCCAGCAGCTTGGTCCGGGAGAATATAAACGGGGAGCTGTTTTTT. It yields the protein CASSLVRENINGELFF.

The chain couples TRBV13 to TRBJ2-1; TRBD2 aligns across 12 bases. The germline V gene encodes CDR1 PRHDT and CDR2 FYEKMQ (reference sequence). Trimming took 4 bases from V and 0 from J; bases not matched to a gene: 13. There are 20 residues in the CDR3. The DNA for the CDR3 is TGTGCCAGCAGCTCCCTCCGGACTAGCGGGACCGGGAGCTCCTACAATGAGCAGTTCTTC. Translating gives CASSSLRTSGTGSSYNEQFF. Full variable domain (outside the CDR3, taken from reference TRBV13 and TRBJ2-1): AAGVIQSPRHLIKEKRETATLKCYPIPRHDTVYWYQQGPGQDPQFLISFYEKMQSDKGSIPDRFSAQQFSDYHSELNMSSLELGDSALYFCASSSLRTSGTGSSYNEQFFGPGTRLTVL.

This sequence joins TRBV10-1 and TRBJ2-7; D may be TRBD2 (5 bases). Germline V gives CDR1 WNHNN, CDR2 SYGVQD (reference sequence). This CDR3 is built from 15 residues. V lost 3 bases, J lost 2 bases, and 14 bases lay in between. The CDR3 spells CASSDSADSPYEQYF. CDR3 coding DNA: TGCGCCAGCAGTGACTCAGCGGACTCGCCCTACGAGCAGTACTTC.

The chain combines TRBV9 with TRBJ1-2; unclear D gene. CDR3 size: 13 residues. Deletions cut 3 bases from V and 7 bases from J, with 13 bases between. Germline V gives CDR1 SGDLS, CDR2 YYNGEE. CDR3 region: CASSASAGRGYTF. The CDR3 DNA is TGTGCCAGCAGCGCTTCGGCGGGCCGTGGCTACACCTTC. The full variable domain, with the rest looked up from reference TRBV9 and TRBJ1-2, is DSGVTQTPKHLITATGQRVTLRCSPRSGDLSVYWYQQSLDQGLQFLIQYYNGEERAKGNILERFSAQQFPDLHSELNLSSLELGDSALYFCASSASAGRGYTFGSGTRLTVV.

The genes are TRBV28 and TRBJ2-3; 7 bases fit TRBD2. The CDR3 sequence is 17 residues long. CDR1 MDHEN and CDR2 SYDVKM come from the germline V gene. V dropped 6 bases and J dropped 6; count of bases not matched to a gene: 18. The CDR3 nucleotides are TGTGCCAGCAGATCCTCCCCAGGCGGGAGATCCGAGGATACGCAGTATTTT. Protein sequence: CASRSSPGGRSEDTQYF.